This T cell receptor beta chain was identified during a study of blood T cell repertoires in COVID-19. Background on the study: Acute and convalescent COVID-19 samples came from the United States, Italy and Spain.

Methods used by the authors: Researchers report that nucleated cell counts were estimated from reference gene primer amplification. Assay: immunoSEQ multiplex PCR; the TCRdb copy retains only in-frame clones and omits some. The DNA gave D and trimming, while V, J and clone size come from that table. Altogether approximately 300,000 clones are present, approximately 89% being singletons, with the ten largest covering under 5.5%. All enrollees were roughly 18 to 89 years old and from about two dozen US areas. The CDR3 consists of 13 residues. Looked up from germline, CDR1 is SQVTM and CDR2 is ANQGSEA. The V gene lost 7 bases and the J gene lost 5 bases, with 14 bases spanning the gap.

The clonotype was recovered from a woman in her twenties or thirties who had recovered from COVID-19. Material: PBMCs or T cells enriched from blood (not recorded which). The chain combines TRBV29-1 with TRBJ2-2, with D unresolved. CDR3 region: CSAHLGATGELFF. CDR3 nucleotide sequence: TGCAGCGCCCACCTAGGCGCAACCGGGGAGCTGTTTTTT.